This T cell receptor beta chain was profiled in a study of Tregs in tolerant kidney transplant recipients. Method: immunoSEQ multiplex PCR; TCRdb's copy keeps in-frame clones and lacks some. In the table there are tens of thousands of clones, 80% to 95% of which are singletons. This CDR3 has 13 amino acids. With 5 bases removed from V and 0 bases from J, the gap between germline ends came to 7 bases. From germline, CDR1 is SGHTA and CDR2 FQGNSA. The sequenced sample was CD4+ T cells from blood, obtained before the transplant. The chain joins TRBV7-2 to TRBJ1-1, with D uncertain. The receptor's source is a human donor who received a combined kidney and bone marrow transplant. The CDR3 DNA follows: TGTGCCAGCAGCGCACAGATGAACACTGAAGCTTTCTTT. Translating gives CASSAQMNTEAFF.